The text below deals with one T cell receptor (beta chain). Its antigen is unknown. Regarding time point: week 5, during vaccination. Topical imiquimod accompanied each vaccine dose, which consisted of 300 ug of mutant IDH1 20-mer peptide. Astrocytomas that were new, WHO grade 3 or 4, IDH1-mutant and ATRX-lost were present in the donors. V was trimmed by 0 bases and J by 0 bases, leaving 7 bases between them. CDR3 length: 15 amino acids. From germline, CDR1 is SGDLS and CDR2 YYNGEE. The data derive from a study of a mutant IDH1 vaccine in newly diagnosed glioma. Study information: Vaccinations, eight in total, occurred in weeks 1, 3, 5, 7, 11, 15, 19, 23. Most patients had radiochemotherapy with temozolomide before enrollment; others had one alone. Once 4-6 weeks had passed after radiotherapy alone, vaccination started, or it started with temozolomide cycles.

Libraries were prepared by immunoSEQ multiplex PCR; TCRdb keeps only in-frame clonotypes and omits some of them. Of approximately 50,000 clones listed, roughly 73% were seen once; the top ten hold about 5.2%. This sequence joins TRBV9 and TRBJ1-5; D is unclear. The TCR was taken from a man in his forties or fifties with glioma. This sample comprised PBMCs, obtained from a glioma patient whose treatment included an IDH1 peptide vaccine. CDR3: CASSVGSNSNQPQHF. The CDR3, as DNA: TGTGCCAGCAGCGTAGGGTCTAATAGCAATCAGCCCCAGCATTTT. The complete variable domain, with remaining parts taken from reference TRBV9 and TRBJ1-5, reads DSGVTQTPKHLITATGQRVTLRCSPRSGDLSVYWYQQSLDQGLQFLIQYYNGEERAKGNILERFSAQQFPDLHSELNLSSLELGDSALYFCASSVGSNSNQPQHFGDGTRLSIL.